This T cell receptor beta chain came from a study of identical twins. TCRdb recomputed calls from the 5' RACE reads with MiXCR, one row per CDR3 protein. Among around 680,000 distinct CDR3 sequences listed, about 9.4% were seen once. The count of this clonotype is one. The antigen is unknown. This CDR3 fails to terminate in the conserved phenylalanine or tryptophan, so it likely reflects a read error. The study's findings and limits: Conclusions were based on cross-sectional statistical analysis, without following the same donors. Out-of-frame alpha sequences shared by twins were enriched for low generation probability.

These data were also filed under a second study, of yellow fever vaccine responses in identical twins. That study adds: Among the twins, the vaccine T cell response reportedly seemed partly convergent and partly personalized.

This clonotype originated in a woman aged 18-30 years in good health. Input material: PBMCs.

CDR3 residues: CASSSGLAGGSYNEQFL. CDR3 nucleotide sequence: TGTGCCAGCAGCTCTGGACTAGCGGGAGGATCCTACAATGAGCAGTTCCTC. The chain uses TRBV7-9 and TRBJ2-1; 14 bases agree with TRBD2. After removal of 4 bases from V and 1 base from J, the junction contained 3 bases not matched to a gene. The length of the CDR3 is 17 residues. Germline-derived CDR1 and CDR2 are SEHNR and FQNEAQ (reference sequence).